Listed here are 12 T cell receptor beta chains from one sample, sequenced in a study of OX40 agonist ivuxolimab in advanced cancers. Using immunoSEQ multiplex PCR, the repertoire was profiled, and TCRdb retains in-frame clones only, with some absent. The sample lists about 100,000 clones, 95% to 96% occurring once. Here the sequenced sample was CD4+ or CD8+ T cells sorted from blood, taken in a trial of the OX40 agonist ivuxolimab. The receptors shown here come from an adult with an advanced solid tumor such as melanoma, head and neck, liver or kidney cancer.

The gene calls are TRBV7-6 and TRBJ1-5; the D gene is possibly TRBD1 (5 bases). Trimming removed 1 base from V and 2 bases from J, with 15 bases in between. The germline V gene has CDR1 SGHVS and CDR2 FNYEAQ. The CDR3 sequence is 17 residues long. The CDR3 reads CASSLEARGSGNQPQHF. The CDR3 DNA follows: TGTGCCAGCAGCTTAGAAGCGAGGGGTAGCGGCAATCAGCCCCAGCATTTT.

This clone was detected only once. The chain recombines TRBV30 with TRBJ1-4; D is uncertain. The CDR3 sequence is 16 residues long. The germline CDR1 and CDR2 sequences are GTSNPN and SVGIG (reference sequence). Trimming took off 3 bases at V and 1 base at J, with 15 bases between the two ends. The CDR3 loop reads CAWSLSRTVTNEKLFF. The CDR3 DNA sequence: TGTGCCTGGAGCCTATCTCGGACGGTAACTAATGAAAAACTGTTTTTT. Full variable domain (missing parts from reference TRBV30 and TRBJ1-4): SQTIHQWPATLVQPVGSPLSLECTVEGTSNPNLYWYRQAAGRGLQLLFYSVGIGQISSEVPQNLSASRPQDRQFILSSKKLLLSDSGFYLCAWSLSRTVTNEKLFFGSGTQLSVL.

V gene TRBV28 combines with J gene TRBJ1-3; TRBD1 might be the D (5 bases). The germline gives CDR1 MDHEN, CDR2 SYDVKM. Trimming took off 3 bases at V and 0 bases at J, with 9 bases between the two ends. The CDR3 has 15 amino acids. The DNA of the CDR3 is TGTGCCAGCAGTTTGGGGGACCTCTCTGGAAACACCATATATTTT. Amino acids: CASSLGDLSGNTIYF.

This chain uses TRBV27 with TRBJ2-7; 13 bases are a match to TRBD2. The germline CDR1 and CDR2 sequences are MNHEY and SMNVEV (reference sequence). The CDR3 covers 16 residues. Trimming cost V 6 bases and J 4 bases; bases outside gene matches: 9. The chain's CDR3 is CASSPVLAGGRYEQYF. The CDR3 nucleotides read TGTGCCAGCAGCCCCGTACTAGCGGGGGGGCGGTACGAGCAGTACTTC.

The chain joins TRBV4-2 to TRBJ2-5, with TRBD2 matching 7 bases. After removal of 3 bases from V and 5 bases from J, the junction contained 9 bases not matched to a gene. The CDR3 runs to 15 residues. The germline V gene has CDR1 LGHNA and CDR2 YNFKEQ. Here the CDR3 reads CASSHLMAGEETQYF. CDR3 in DNA: TGTGCCAGCAGCCACCTAATGGCGGGAGAGGAGACCCAGTACTTC.

The CDR3: CASSVSGGAGYEQYF. In nucleotides, the CDR3 is TGTGCCAGCAGCGTTAGCGGGGGGGCCGGGTACGAGCAGTACTTC. This chain connects TRBV9 to TRBJ2-7; 11 bases match TRBD2. The germline V gene has CDR1 SGDLS and CDR2 YYNGEE. The ends lost 2 bases at V and 4 bases at J; junction bases unmatched: 5. The CDR3 is 15 residues long.

This chain joins TRBV7-9 and TRBJ2-1; D not certain. The CDR3 length is 14 residues. Trimming removed 3 bases at V and 9 bases at J, with 15 bases between. The germline V gene has CDR1 SEHNR and CDR2 FQNEAQ (reference sequence). The CDR3 spells CASSLPGYGVEQFF. The CDR3 DNA is TGTGCCAGCAGCTTGCCCGGGTACGGCGTTGAGCAGTTCTTC.

The chain employs TRBV7-2 and TRBJ2-1; D is unclear. The CDR3 totals 15 residues. V was trimmed by 1 base and J by 0 bases, leaving 7 bases between them. Germline CDR1 reads SGHTA; CDR2 reads FQGNSA. CDR3 in DNA: TGTGCCAGCAGCTTAGTCAGCGTCTCCTACAATGAGCAGTTCTTC. This sequence encodes CASSLVSVSYNEQFF. The full variable domain, completed using reference TRBV7-2 and TRBJ2-1, is GAGVSQSPSNKVTEKGKDVELRCDPISGHTALYWYRQSLGQGLEFLIYFQGNSAPDKSGLPSDRFSAERTGGSVSTLTIQRTQQEDSAVYLCASSLVSVSYNEQFFGPGTRLTVL.

The chain links TRBV6-4 to TRBJ2-1, with D maybe TRBD1 (6 bases). CDR1 MRHNA and CDR2 SNTAGT come from the germline V gene. The CDR3 covers 13 residues. V lost 2 bases, J lost 6 bases, and 8 bases lay in between. In DNA form, the CDR3 reads TGTGCCAGCAGTGACGGGGGCTCCAATGAGCAGTTCTTC. It encodes CASSDGGSNEQFF.

This clone was seen a few times. The rearrangement joins TRBV7-9 to TRBJ1-3; weak D call: TRBD1 (5 bases). This CDR3 is 14 amino acids long. The ends were cut back, 5 bases at V and 7 bases at J, with 15 bases in the middle. Germline CDR1 and CDR2: SEHNR and FQNEAQ (reference sequence). CDR3 region: CASSPRGAGNTIYF. The CDR3 DNA is TGTGCCAGCAGCCCGCGAGGGGCAGGGAACACCATATATTTT. The full variable domain, in which reference TRBV7-9 and TRBJ1-3 provide the parts outside the CDR3, is DTGVSQNPRHKITKRGQNVTFRCDPISEHNRLYWYRQTLGQGPEFLTYFQNEAQLEKSRLLSDRFSAERPKGSFSTLEIQRTEQGDSAMYLCASSPRGAGNTIYFGEGSWLTVV.

The chain recombines TRBV11-3 with TRBJ1-3; the D gene is possibly TRBD1 (5 bases). V lost 5 bases and J 4 bases, leaving 9 bases between the germline ends. Germline CDR1 is SGHNT and CDR2 is YENEEA. This CDR3 is built from 13 residues. Here the CDR3 DNA reads TGTGCCAGCAGCGTCGACAGAGGAAACACCATATATTTT. It translates to CASSVDRGNTIYF.

This chain links TRBV5-6 with TRBJ1-5, with D unresolved. In germline, CDR1 is SGHDT, CDR2 YYEEEE. The CDR3 is made up of 11 amino acids. Trimming shortened V by 4 bases and J by 4 bases, and 3 bases separated the two germline ends. The CDR3: CASSINQPQHF. CDR3 bases: TGTGCCAGCAGCATAAATCAGCCCCAGCATTTT.